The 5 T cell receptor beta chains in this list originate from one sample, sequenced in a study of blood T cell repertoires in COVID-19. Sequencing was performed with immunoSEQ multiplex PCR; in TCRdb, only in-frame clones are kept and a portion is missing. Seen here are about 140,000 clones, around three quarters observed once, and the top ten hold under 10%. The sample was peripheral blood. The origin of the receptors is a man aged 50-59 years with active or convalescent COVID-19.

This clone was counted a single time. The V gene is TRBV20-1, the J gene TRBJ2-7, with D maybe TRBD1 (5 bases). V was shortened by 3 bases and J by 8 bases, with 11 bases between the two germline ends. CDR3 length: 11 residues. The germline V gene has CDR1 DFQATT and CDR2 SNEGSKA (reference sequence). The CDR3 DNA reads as TGCAGTGCTAGGCTCACAGGTCAGCAGTACTTC. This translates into CSARLTGQQYF.

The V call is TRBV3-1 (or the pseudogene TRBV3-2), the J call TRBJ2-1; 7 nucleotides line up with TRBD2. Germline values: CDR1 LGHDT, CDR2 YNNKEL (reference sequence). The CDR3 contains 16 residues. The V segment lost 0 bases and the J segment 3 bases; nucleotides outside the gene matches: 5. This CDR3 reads CASSQDALAVYNEQFF. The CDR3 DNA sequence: TGTGCCAGCAGCCAAGATGCGCTAGCGGTCTACAATGAGCAGTTCTTC.

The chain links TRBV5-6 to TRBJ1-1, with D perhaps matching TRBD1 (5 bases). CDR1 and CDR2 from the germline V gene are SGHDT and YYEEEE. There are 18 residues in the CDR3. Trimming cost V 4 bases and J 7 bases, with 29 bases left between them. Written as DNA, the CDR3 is TGTGCCAGCAGCCTCTACTTCCCACAGGTGACGACGTCGGGTGAAGCTTTCTTT. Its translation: CASSLYFPQVTTSGEAFF.

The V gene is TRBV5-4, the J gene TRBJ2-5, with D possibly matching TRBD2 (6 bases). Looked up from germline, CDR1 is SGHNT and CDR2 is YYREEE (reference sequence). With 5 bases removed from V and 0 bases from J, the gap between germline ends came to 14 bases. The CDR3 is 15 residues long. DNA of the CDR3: TGTGCCAGCAGAAGCGGGTGGGCTAACCAAGAGACCCAGTACTTC. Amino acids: CASRSGWANQETQYF.

The CDR3 loop reads CASSYGQGNYGYTF. The CDR3 coding sequence is TGTGCCAGCAGTTACGGGCAGGGTAACTATGGCTACACCTTC. The chain carries TRBV6-5 and TRBJ1-2; maybe TRBD1 (5 bases). Germline loops: CDR1 MNHEY, CDR2 SVGAGI. The CDR3 spans 14 residues. V lost 2 bases and J lost 1, with 8 bases in between.